The 24 T cell receptor beta chains below come from one sample, sequenced in a study of long-term antiretroviral therapy in people with HIV. At survey level, the immunoSEQ assay was run in its v3.0 version. The repertoire was sequenced with immunoSEQ multiplex PCR; TCRdb's copy has only in-frame clones and lacks some. This table holds about 25,000 clones, around 77% found once. Sequencing used unsorted PBMCs, obtained 2.1 years after starting antiretroviral therapy. Every receptor here comes from a man under 40 with HIV.

V and J are TRBV6-1 and TRBJ1-2; D uncertain. V was shortened by 7 bases and J by 1 base, with 16 bases between the two germline ends. Germline-derived CDR1 and CDR2 are MNHNS and SASEGT. The CDR3 is 15 amino acids. The CDR3 sequence is CASKRSTASNYGYTF. The CDR3 DNA reads as TGTGCCAGCAAACGGTCAACAGCAAGTAACTATGGCTACACCTTC.

The genes are TRBV9 and TRBJ2-2; 9 positions agree with TRBD1. With V trimmed by 0 bases and J by 3 bases, 6 bases remained unmatched. Per germline, CDR1 SGDLS and CDR2 YYNGEE. This CDR3 has 17 amino acids. In DNA form, the CDR3 reads TGTGCCAGCAGCGTAGGGACAGGGGCGGGGGACACCGGGGAGCTGTTTTTT. Encoded protein: CASSVGTGAGDTGELFF.

The chain carries TRBV29-1 and TRBJ2-7; 9 positions agree with TRBD2. Unmatched junction bases numbered 9, after V lost 5 bases and J lost 7 bases. The CDR3 sequence is 13 residues long. Germline V gene sequence: CDR1 SQVTM, CDR2 ANQGSEA. For the CDR3, the DNA is TGCAGCGTTTGCCTACTAGCGGGCCTGGAGCAGTACTTC. It is translated as CSVCLLAGLEQYF.

V and J are TRBV5-1 and TRBJ2-5; the match to TRBD1 covers 8 bases. The CDR3 loop spans 13 amino acids. J lost 5 bases, V lost 4 bases, and 4 bases had no gene match. In germline, CDR1 is SGHRS, CDR2 YFSETQ. The CDR3 DNA sequence: TGCGCCAGCAGCGCATACAGGGGGGAGACCCAGTACTTC. This codes for CASSAYRGETQYF.

The chain couples TRBV27 to TRBJ1-5; 7 positions agree with TRBD1. The length of the CDR3 is 13 residues. Trimming cost V 8 bases and J 11 bases; bases outside gene matches: 12. The germline V gene encodes CDR1 MNHEY and CDR2 SMNVEV (reference sequence). DNA of the CDR3: TGTGCCAGCGGATACAGGGGTTTATTGGCCCAGCATTTT. It codes for CASGYRGLLAQHF.

Sample share makes this clone medium-sized. The chain combines TRBV11-1 with TRBJ2-2, with a possible D match to TRBD2 (6 bases). Germline lookup yields CDR1 SGHAT and CDR2 FQDESV (reference sequence). The CDR3 is 17 amino acids. Trimming cost V 6 bases and J 4 bases, with 21 bases left between them. DNA of the CDR3: TGTGCCAGCAGAGGAGGGGAGAAGGGATACTCCACCGGGGAGCTGTTTTTT. It codes for CASRGGEKGYSTGELFF.

The chain has TRBV5-1 and TRBJ2-7; 8 nucleotides align to TRBD1. Germline assignment: CDR1 SGHRS and CDR2 YFSETQ. The junction had 9 bases not matched to a gene; V was cut back by 4 bases and J by 6 bases. This CDR3 comprises 14 residues. The CDR3 spells CASSLRTGMAEQYF. In DNA form, the CDR3 reads TGCGCCAGCAGCCTCCGGACAGGGATGGCCGAGCAGTACTTC.

The CDR3, as DNA: TGTGCCAGCAGCTACCAACAGGGTAACGAAAAACTGTTTTTT. It codes for CASSYQQGNEKLFF. The chain links TRBV7-6 to TRBJ1-4; possible D gene TRBD1, 6 bases. V was trimmed by 4 bases and J by 8 bases, leaving 14 bases between them. The germline CDR1 and CDR2 sequences are SGHVS and FNYEAQ. The CDR3 has 14 residues.

The chain carries TRBV19 and TRBJ1-5; D unresolved. Germline V lookup: CDR1 LNHDA, CDR2 SQIVND (reference sequence). The V end was cut by 4 bases, the J end by 1 base, with 5 bases between. The CDR3 has 13 amino acids. The CDR3 protein is CASSRASNQPQHF. The CDR3, as DNA: TGTGCCAGTAGTAGGGCCAGCAATCAGCCCCAGCATTTT.

The rearrangement uses TRBV7-9 and TRBJ2-1; no definite D call. Trimming left V 5 bases short and J 9 bases short, with 20 bases between. Germline loops: CDR1 SEHNR, CDR2 FQNEAQ (reference sequence). CDR3 size: 15 residues. The CDR3 DNA follows: TGTGCCAGCAGCACAACTCATCCCCAACCGGGTGAGCAGTTCTTC. This codes for CASSTTHPQPGEQFF. The full variable domain, in which reference TRBV7-9 and TRBJ2-1 provide the parts outside the CDR3, is DTGVSQNPRHKITKRGQNVTFRCDPISEHNRLYWYRQTLGQGPEFLTYFQNEAQLEKSRLLSDRFSAERPKGSFSTLEIQRTEQGDSAMYLCASSTTHPQPGEQFFGPGTRLTVL.

This rearrangement joins TRBV28 to TRBJ2-4; D is unclear. The CDR3 is 15 residues long. Germline V gives CDR1 MDHEN, CDR2 SYDVKM. Trimming pared 1 base from V and 0 bases from J, leaving 7 bases between. In nucleotides, the CDR3 is TGTGCCAGCAGTTTATCGTCCCTAGCCAAAAACATTCAGTACTTC. Protein: CASSLSSLAKNIQYF. Combining the CDR3 with reference TRBV28 and TRBJ2-4 gives the whole variable domain DVKVTQSSRYLVKRTGEKVFLECVQDMDHENMFWYRQDPGLGLRLIYFSYDVKMKEKGDIPEGYSVSREKKERFSLILESASTNQTSMYLCASSLSSLAKNIQYFGAGTRLSVL.

J is TRBJ2-4 and V is TRBV7-3; D not certain. This CDR3 region has 14 residues. V was pared by 4 bases and J by 0 bases, with 7 bases between. Germline V gene data show CDR1 as SGHTA and CDR2 as FQGTGA. The CDR3, as DNA: TGTGCCAGCAGCTCGTCGGGAGCCAAAAACATTCAGTACTTC. This encodes CASSSSGAKNIQYF.

This clone occurred once. The chain recombines TRBV19 with TRBJ1-5, with TRBD1 matching 8 bases. This CDR3 has 17 amino acids. V lost 6 bases and J lost 0; bases outside the gene matches: 10. Germline lookup yields CDR1 LNHDA and CDR2 SQIVND (reference sequence). The CDR3 nucleotides are TGTGCCAGTAGACAGGGGGTGGGGTTTTATAGCAATCAGCCCCAGCATTTT. Translated, it gives CASRQGVGFYSNQPQHF.

The genes are TRBV2 and TRBJ2-3; weak D call: TRBD1 (5 bases). CDR3 length: 13 residues. Per the germline V gene, CDR1 is SNHLY and CDR2 is FYNNEI. Trimming took 10 bases from V and 1 from J, leaving 12 bases between them. The CDR3 sequence is CATQETGTDTQYF. The CDR3 DNA is TGTGCCACACAAGAGACAGGCACAGATACGCAGTATTTT.

This clone was observed a single time. The DNA for the CDR3 is TGTGCCAGCAGCTTGGCCAGGGGCAATGAGCAGTTCTTC. This gives the protein CASSLARGNEQFF. The chain is built from TRBV5-4 and TRBJ2-1, with D possibly matching TRBD1 (6 bases). The CDR3 is made up of 13 amino acids. V lost 0 bases to trimming and J lost 6 bases, with 7 bases between them. Germline CDR1 is SGHNT and CDR2 is YYREEE (reference sequence).

This chain connects TRBV9 to TRBJ2-3; 10 bases match TRBD2. CDR1 SGDLS and CDR2 YYNGEE come from the germline V gene. The CDR3 runs 17 residues. Trimming took 0 bases from V and 5 from J; bases not matched to a gene: 9. The CDR3 DNA reads as TGTGCCAGCAGCGTAGATCCGAGCGGGGGGGCGAAAGATACGCAGTATTTT. Translation gives CASSVDPSGGAKDTQYF.

This chain connects TRBV7-2 to TRBJ2-7, with 11 bases aligning to TRBD2. Germline values: CDR1 SGHTA, CDR2 FQGNSA. CDR3 length: 19 amino acids. The junction had 15 bases not matched to a gene; V was cut back by 2 bases and J by 3 bases. The CDR3 loop reads CASSLIPSLLAGVGYEQYF. In DNA form, the CDR3 reads TGTGCCAGCAGCTTAATCCCCTCTTTACTAGCGGGGGTGGGCTACGAGCAGTACTTC.

The chain employs TRBV25-1 and TRBJ2-7; D remains ambiguous. The CDR3 covers 10 residues. Germline V gene lookup returns CDR1 MGHDK and CDR2 SYGVNS. V lost 2 bases to trimming and J lost 6 bases, with 2 bases between them. The CDR3 coding sequence is TGTGCCAGCAGTGAAACCGAGCAGTACTTC. This codes for CASSETEQYF.

The chain recombines TRBV7-9 with TRBJ2-7; a possible D gene is TRBD2 (5 bases). Between the trimmed V and J ends, which lost 5 bases and 2 bases, there was a span of 16 bases. The CDR3 is made up of 15 amino acids. The germline V gene has CDR1 SEHNR and CDR2 FQNEAQ (reference sequence). The CDR3 sequence: CASSLSRGRPYEQYF. The CDR3 DNA follows: TGTGCCAGCAGCCTGAGTCGGGGTAGACCCTACGAGCAGTACTTC.

This clone was observed a single time. The J gene is TRBJ2-7, the V gene TRBV27, with 11 positions matching TRBD2. The CDR3 loop spans 14 amino acids. Germline trimming cut 5 bases from V and 4 bases from J; bases unmatched to any gene: 4. Per germline, CDR1 MNHEY and CDR2 SMNVEV (reference sequence). The CDR3 loop is CASSPTSGRYEQYF. The CDR3 DNA reads TGTGCCAGCAGTCCAACTAGCGGGAGATACGAGCAGTACTTC.

The chain links TRBV27 to TRBJ2-1; D is perhaps TRBD2 (5 bases). V was clipped by 5 bases and J by 3 bases, with 11 bases between them. Germline V lookup: CDR1 MNHEY, CDR2 SMNVEV (reference sequence). This CDR3 has 14 residues. The chain's CDR3 is CASSHHRDYNEQFF. Here the CDR3 DNA reads TGTGCCAGCAGTCACCACCGGGACTACAATGAGCAGTTCTTC.

The chain joins TRBV7-8 to TRBJ1-4; the D gene is possibly TRBD1 (6 bases). CDR3 size: 17 residues. Trimming took 7 bases from V and 4 from J, leaving 22 bases between them. Germline V gene data show CDR1 as SGHVS and CDR2 as FQNEAQ. CDR3 region: CASTPDRSIVLNEKLFF. As DNA, the CDR3 is TGTGCCAGCACCCCGGACAGATCGATCGTCCTTAATGAAAAACTGTTTTTT.

The genes are TRBV6-1 and TRBJ1-3, with D unresolved. The germline V gene encodes CDR1 MNHNS and CDR2 SASEGT. The CDR3 loop spans 15 amino acids. Between the trimmed V and J ends, which lost 2 bases and 2 bases, there was a span of 10 bases. DNA of the CDR3: TGTGCCAGCAGTGAACAGCGCAGGCCTGGAAACACCATATATTTT. Residues: CASSEQRRPGNTIYF.

This clone was recorded only once. The V and J genes are TRBV6-4 and TRBJ2-1; 14 bases line up with TRBD2. The CDR3 length is 15 residues. The V segment lost 6 bases and the J segment 9 bases; nucleotides outside the gene matches: 7. Germline loops: CDR1 MRHNA, CDR2 SNTAGT. CDR3: CASRPGLAGVGEQFF. The CDR3 DNA is TGTGCCAGCAGACCGGGACTAGCGGGGGTCGGTGAGCAGTTCTTC.